The rows below give T cell receptor beta chains drawn from one sample of a study of somatic mutations in cytotoxic T cells in rheumatoid arthritis. The method was immunoSEQ multiplex PCR; TCRdb's version includes in-frame clones alone and lacks a portion of them. Of under 15,000 clones listed, roughly 80% are singletons. Sample: CD8+ T cells sorted from blood. These TCRs come from a woman in her 40s in good health. The CDR3 runs from the conserved cysteine through the conserved F or W. A D gene is named only where the DNA matches it firmly. Some rows mark clone size as missing; the rest say once, few, many or name a class of expanded clone.

V: TRBV2; size: NA; D: NA; CDR3: CASSEAGFGIGTPQHF
V: TRBV15; size: NA; D: NA; CDR3: CATSRDPDTQYF
V: TRBV5-4; size: NA; D: NA; CDR3: CASSFSYSTGELFF
V: TRBV15; size: NA; D: NA; CDR3: CATSRDSGSYNEQFF
V: TRBV2; size: NA; D: NA; CDR3: CASNWGPYTEAFF
V: TRBV7-8; size: NA; D: TRBD1; CDR3: CASSSGQGDEQFF
V: TRBV6-5; size: NA; D: NA; CDR3: CASRGVLGQPQHF
V: TRBV5-8; size: NA; D: NA; CDR3: CASSFRFGIQETQYF
V: TRBV19; size: NA; D: NA; CDR3: CASHHPTGELFF
V: TRBV4-3; size: few; D: TRBD2; CDR3: CASSQDRLAGIPSYNEQFF
V: TRBV7-9; size: once; D: NA; CDR3: CASSLDSVEQYF
V: TRBV29-1; size: NA; D: NA; CDR3: CSVEDPGPPGNTIYF
V: TRBV28; size: NA; D: TRBD2; CDR3: CATRGESTDTQYF
V: TRBV7-6; size: NA; D: NA; CDR3: CASSFLGNEQFF
V: TRBV11-3; size: NA; D: TRBD1; CDR3: CASSQPGQGTNTQYF
V: TRBV13; size: NA; D: NA; CDR3: CASTRDADEKLFF
V: TRBV25-1; size: NA; D: NA; CDR3: CASIRGRVLDEQFF
V: TRBV27; size: once; D: NA; CDR3: CASQLSRMLPETQYF
V: TRBV25-1; size: NA; D: NA; CDR3: CASSVGNTGELFF
V: TRBV10-2; size: NA; D: NA; CDR3: CASSRDSYTGELFF
V: TRBV28; size: NA; D: NA; CDR3: CASSSFREINQPQHF
V: TRBV5-5; size: once; D: NA; CDR3: CASSLPDSGVETQYF
V: TRBV5-1; size: NA; D: NA; CDR3: CASDGVNEKLFF
V: TRBV5-1; size: NA; D: NA; CDR3: CASSYRVGDTDTQYF
V: TRBV7-9; size: NA; D: TRBD1; CDR3: CASSSGQGWDTQYF